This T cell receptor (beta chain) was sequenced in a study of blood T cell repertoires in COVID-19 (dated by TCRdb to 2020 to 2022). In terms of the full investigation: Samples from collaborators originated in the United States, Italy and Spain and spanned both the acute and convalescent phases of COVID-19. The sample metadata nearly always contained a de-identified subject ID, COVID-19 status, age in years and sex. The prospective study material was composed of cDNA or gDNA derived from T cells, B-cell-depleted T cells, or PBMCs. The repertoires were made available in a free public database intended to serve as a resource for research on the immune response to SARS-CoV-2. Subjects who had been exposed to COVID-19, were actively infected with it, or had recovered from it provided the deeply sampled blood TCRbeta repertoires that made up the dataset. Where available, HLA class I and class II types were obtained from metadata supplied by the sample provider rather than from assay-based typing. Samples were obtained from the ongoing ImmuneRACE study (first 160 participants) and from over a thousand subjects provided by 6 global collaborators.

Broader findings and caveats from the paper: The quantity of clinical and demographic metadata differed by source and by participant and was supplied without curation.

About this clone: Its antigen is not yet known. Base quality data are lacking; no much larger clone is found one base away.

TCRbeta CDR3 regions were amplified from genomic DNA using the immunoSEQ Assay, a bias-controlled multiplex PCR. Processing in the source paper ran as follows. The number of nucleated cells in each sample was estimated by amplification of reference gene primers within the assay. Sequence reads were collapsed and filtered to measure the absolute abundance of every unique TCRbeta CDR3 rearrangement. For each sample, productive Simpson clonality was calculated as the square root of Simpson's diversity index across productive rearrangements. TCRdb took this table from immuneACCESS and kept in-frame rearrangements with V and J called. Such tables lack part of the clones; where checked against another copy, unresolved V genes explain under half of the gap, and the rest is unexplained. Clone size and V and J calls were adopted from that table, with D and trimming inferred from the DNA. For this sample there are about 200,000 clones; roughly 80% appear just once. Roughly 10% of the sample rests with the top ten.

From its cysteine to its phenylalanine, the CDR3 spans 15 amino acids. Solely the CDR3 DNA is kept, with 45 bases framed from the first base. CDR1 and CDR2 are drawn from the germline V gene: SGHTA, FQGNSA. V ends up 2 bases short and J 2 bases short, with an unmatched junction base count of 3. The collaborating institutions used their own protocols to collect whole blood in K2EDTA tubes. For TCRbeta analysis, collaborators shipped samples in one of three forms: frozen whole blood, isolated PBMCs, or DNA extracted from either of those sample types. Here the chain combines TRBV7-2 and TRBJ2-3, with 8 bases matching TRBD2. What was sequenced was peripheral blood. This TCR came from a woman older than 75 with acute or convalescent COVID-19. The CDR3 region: CASSLILAATDTQYF. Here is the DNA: TGTGCCAGCAGCTTAATACTAGCGGCCACAGATACGCAGTATTTT. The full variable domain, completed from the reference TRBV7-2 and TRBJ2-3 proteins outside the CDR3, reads GAGVSQSPSNKVTEKGKDVELRCDPISGHTALYWYRQSLGQGLEFLIYFQGNSAPDKSGLPSDRFSAERTGGSVSTLTIQRTQQEDSAVYLCASSLILAATDTQYFGPGTRLTVL.